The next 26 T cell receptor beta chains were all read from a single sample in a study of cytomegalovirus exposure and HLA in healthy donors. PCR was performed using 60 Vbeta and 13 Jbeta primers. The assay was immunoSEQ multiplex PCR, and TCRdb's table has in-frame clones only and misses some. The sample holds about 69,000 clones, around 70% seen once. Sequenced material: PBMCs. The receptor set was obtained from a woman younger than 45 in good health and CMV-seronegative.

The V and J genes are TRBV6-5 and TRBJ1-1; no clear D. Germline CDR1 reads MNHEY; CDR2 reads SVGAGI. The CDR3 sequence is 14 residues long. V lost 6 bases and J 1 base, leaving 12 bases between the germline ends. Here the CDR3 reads CASREGRRNTEAFF. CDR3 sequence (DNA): TGTGCCAGCAGGGAGGGTAGGCGGAACACTGAAGCTTTCTTT.

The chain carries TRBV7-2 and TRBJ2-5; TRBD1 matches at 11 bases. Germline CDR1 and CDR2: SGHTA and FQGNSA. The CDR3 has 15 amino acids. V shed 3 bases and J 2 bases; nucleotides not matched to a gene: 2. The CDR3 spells CASSLDRGLQETQYF. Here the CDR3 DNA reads TGTGCCAGCAGCTTGGACAGGGGGCTTCAAGAGACCCAGTACTTC.

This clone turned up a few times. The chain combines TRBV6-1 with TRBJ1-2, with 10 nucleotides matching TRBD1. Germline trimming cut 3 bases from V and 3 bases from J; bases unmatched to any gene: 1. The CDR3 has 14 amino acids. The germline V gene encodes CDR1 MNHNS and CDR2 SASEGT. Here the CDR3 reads CASSEDRGYYGYTF. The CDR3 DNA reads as TGTGCCAGCAGTGAGGACAGGGGGTACTATGGCTACACCTTC.

CDR3 loop: CASSLVYGGNTEAFF. The DNA for the CDR3 is TGTGCCAGCAGCTTAGTGTACGGGGGGAACACTGAAGCTTTCTTT. This sequence joins TRBV7-2 and TRBJ1-1; a weak D match, TRBD1 (5 bases). The V end lost 1 base, the J end lost 1 base, and 10 bases lay between the germline ends. Germline V gives CDR1 SGHTA, CDR2 FQGNSA. This CDR3 is 15 amino acids long.

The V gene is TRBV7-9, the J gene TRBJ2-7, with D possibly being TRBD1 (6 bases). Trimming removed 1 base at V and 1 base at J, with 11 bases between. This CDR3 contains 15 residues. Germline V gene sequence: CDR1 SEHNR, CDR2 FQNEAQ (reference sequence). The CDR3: CASSLEPRGSYEQYF. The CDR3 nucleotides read TGTGCCAGCAGCTTAGAACCCAGGGGTTCCTACGAGCAGTACTTC.

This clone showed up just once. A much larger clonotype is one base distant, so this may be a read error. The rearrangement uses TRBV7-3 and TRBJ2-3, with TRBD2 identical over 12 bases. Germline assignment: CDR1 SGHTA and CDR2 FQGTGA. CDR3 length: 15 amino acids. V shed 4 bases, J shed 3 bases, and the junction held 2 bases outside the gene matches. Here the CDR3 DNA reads TGTGCCAGCAGCTCTAGCGGGGGGGCGACAGATACGCAGTATTTT. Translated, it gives CASSSSGGATDTQYF.

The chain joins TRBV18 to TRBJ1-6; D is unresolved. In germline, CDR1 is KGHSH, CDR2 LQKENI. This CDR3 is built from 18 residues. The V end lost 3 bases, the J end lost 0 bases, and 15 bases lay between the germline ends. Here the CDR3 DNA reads TGTGCCAGCTCACCTAACATGCCAATAAGCTCCTATAATTCACCCCTCCACTTT. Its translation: CASSPNMPISSYNSPLHF.

The CDR3 nucleotides read TGTGCCAGCAGTTCGGGAAGCTCCTACGAGCAGTACTTC. Protein sequence: CASSSGSSYEQYF. J is TRBJ2-7 and V is TRBV28, with a tentative D call TRBD2 (5 bases). CDR1 and CDR2 (germline): MDHEN, SYDVKM. Trimming left V 4 bases short and J 0 bases short, with 7 bases between. This CDR3 is 13 amino acids long.

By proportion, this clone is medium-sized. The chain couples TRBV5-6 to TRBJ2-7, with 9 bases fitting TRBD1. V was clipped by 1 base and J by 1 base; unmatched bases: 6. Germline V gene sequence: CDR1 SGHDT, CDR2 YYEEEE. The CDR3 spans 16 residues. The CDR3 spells CASSLFLTGGSYEQYF. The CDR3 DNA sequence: TGTGCCAGCAGCTTGTTCTTGACAGGGGGTTCCTACGAGCAGTACTTC.

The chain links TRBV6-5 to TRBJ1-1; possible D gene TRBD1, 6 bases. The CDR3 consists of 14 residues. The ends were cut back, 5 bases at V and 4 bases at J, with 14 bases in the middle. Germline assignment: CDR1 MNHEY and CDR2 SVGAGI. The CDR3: CASSTTRGGTEAFF. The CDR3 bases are TGTGCCAGCAGTACCACGAGGGGGGGCACTGAAGCTTTCTTT.

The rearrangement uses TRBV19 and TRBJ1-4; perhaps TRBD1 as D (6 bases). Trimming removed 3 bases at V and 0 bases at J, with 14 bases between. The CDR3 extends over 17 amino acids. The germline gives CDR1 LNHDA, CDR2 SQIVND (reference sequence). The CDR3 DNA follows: TGTGCCAGTAGTATGCCCAGGGGCCTTGCAACTAATGAAAAACTGTTTTTT. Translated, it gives CASSMPRGLATNEKLFF.

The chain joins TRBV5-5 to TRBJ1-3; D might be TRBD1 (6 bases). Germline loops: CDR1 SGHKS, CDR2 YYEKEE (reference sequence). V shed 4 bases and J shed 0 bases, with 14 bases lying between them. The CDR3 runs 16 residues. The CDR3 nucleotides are TGTGCCAGCAGCCTACAGGGCGGGGGCTCTGGAAACACCATATATTTT. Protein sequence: CASSLQGGGSGNTIYF. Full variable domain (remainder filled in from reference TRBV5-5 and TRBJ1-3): DAGVTQSPTHLIKTRGQQVTLRCSPISGHKSVSWYQQVLGQGPQFIFQYYEKEERGRGNFPDRFSARQFPNYSSELNVNALLLGDSALYLCASSLQGGGSGNTIYFGEGSWLTVV.

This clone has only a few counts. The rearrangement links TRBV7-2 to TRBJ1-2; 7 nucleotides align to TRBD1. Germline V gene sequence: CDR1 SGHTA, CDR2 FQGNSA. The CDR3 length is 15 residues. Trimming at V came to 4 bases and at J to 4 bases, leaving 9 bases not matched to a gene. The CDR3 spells CASSSNRGVGYGYTF. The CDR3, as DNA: TGTGCCAGCAGCTCGAACAGGGGCGTTGGCTATGGCTACACCTTC.

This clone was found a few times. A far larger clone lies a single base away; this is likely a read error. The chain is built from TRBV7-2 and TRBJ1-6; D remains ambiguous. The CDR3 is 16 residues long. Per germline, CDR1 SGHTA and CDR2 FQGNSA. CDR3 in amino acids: CASSLGPGSNNSPLHF. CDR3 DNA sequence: TGTGCCAGCAGCTTAGGGCCAGGCTCCAATAATTCACCCCTCCACTTT.

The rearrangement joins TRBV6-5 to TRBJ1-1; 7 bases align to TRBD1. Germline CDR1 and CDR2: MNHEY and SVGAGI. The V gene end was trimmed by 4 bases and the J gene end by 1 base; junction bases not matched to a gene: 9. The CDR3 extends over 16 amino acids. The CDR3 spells CASSSEGGQRNTEAFF. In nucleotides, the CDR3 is TGTGCCAGCAGTTCAGAGGGGGGACAGAGGAACACTGAAGCTTTCTTT.

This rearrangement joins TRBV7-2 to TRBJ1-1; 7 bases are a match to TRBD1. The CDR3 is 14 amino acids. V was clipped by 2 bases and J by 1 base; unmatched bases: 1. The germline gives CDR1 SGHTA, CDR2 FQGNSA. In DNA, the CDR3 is TGTGCCAGCAGCTTAAGGACAGGGAACACTGAAGCTTTCTTT. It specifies CASSLRTGNTEAFF.

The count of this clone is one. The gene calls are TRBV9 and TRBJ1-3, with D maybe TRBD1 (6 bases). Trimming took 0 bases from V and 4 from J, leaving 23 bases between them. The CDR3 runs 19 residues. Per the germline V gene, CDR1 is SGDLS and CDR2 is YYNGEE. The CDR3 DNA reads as TGTGCCAGCAGCGTAGTATCGACCACAGGGAGATCAGGAGGAAACACCATATATTTT. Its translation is CASSVVSTTGRSGGNTIYF. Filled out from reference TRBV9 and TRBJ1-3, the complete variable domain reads DSGVTQTPKHLITATGQRVTLRCSPRSGDLSVYWYQQSLDQGLQFLIQYYNGEERAKGNILERFSAQQFPDLHSELNLSSLELGDSALYFCASSVVSTTGRSGGNTIYFGEGSWLTVV.

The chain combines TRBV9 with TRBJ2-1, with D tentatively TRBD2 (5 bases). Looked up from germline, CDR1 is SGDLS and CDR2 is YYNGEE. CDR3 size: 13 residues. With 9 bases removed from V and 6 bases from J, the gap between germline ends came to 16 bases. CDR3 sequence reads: CATTPTAANEQFF. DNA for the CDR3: TGTGCCACCACCCCCACAGCGGCCAATGAGCAGTTCTTC.

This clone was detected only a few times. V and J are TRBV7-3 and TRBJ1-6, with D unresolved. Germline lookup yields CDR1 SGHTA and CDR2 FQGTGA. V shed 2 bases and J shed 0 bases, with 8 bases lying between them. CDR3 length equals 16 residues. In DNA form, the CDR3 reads TGTGCCAGCAGCTTAGGGCCAGGCTCCTATAATTCACCCCTCCACTTT. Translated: CASSLGPGSYNSPLHF.

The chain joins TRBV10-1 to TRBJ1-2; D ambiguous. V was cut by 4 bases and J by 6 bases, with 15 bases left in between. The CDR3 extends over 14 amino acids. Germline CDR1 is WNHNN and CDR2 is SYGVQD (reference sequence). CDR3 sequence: CASSARRTGDGYTF. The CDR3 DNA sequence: TGCGCCAGCAGTGCCCGACGGACGGGAGATGGCTACACCTTC.

CDR3 sequence: CASSIRLYNEQFF. Written as DNA, the CDR3 is TGTGCCAGTAGTATCCGACTGTACAATGAGCAGTTCTTC. The rearrangement links TRBV19 to TRBJ2-1, with no clear D. This CDR3 comprises 13 residues. V was clipped by 3 bases and J by 4 bases, with 7 bases between them. Looked up from germline, CDR1 is LNHDA and CDR2 is SQIVND (reference sequence).

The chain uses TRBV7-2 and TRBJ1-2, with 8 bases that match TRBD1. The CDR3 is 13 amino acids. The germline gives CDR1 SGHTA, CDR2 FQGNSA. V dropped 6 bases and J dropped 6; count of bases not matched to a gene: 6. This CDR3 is CASSQQGADGYTF. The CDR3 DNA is TGTGCCAGCAGTCAGCAGGGGGCGGATGGCTACACCTTC. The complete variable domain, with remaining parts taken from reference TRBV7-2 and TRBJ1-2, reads GAGVSQSPSNKVTEKGKDVELRCDPISGHTALYWYRQSLGQGLEFLIYFQGNSAPDKSGLPSDRFSAERTGGSVSTLTIQRTQQEDSAVYLCASSQQGADGYTFGSGTRLTVV.

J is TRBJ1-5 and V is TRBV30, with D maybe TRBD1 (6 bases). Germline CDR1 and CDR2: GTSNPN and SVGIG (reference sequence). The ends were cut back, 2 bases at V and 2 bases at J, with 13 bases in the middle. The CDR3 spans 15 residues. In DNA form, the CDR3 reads TGTGCCTGGAGTACAGGGCTGAAAGGCAATCAGCCCCAGCATTTT. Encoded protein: CAWSTGLKGNQPQHF. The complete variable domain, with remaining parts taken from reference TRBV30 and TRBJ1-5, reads SQTIHQWPATLVQPVGSPLSLECTVEGTSNPNLYWYRQAAGRGLQLLFYSVGIGQISSEVPQNLSASRPQDRQFILSSKKLLLSDSGFYLCAWSTGLKGNQPQHFGDGTRLSIL.

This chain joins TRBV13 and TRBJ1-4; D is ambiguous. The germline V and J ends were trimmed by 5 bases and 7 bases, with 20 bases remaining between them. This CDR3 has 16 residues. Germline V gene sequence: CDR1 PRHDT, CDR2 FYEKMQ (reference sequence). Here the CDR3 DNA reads TGTGCCAGCAGCGCCGCGTTACCAAGCTCATCTGAAAAACTGTTTTTT. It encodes CASSAALPSSSEKLFF.

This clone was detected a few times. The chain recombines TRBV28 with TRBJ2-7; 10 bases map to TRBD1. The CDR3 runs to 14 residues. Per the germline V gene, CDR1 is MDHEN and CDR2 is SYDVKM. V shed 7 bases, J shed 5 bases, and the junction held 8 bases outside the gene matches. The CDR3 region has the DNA TGTGCCAGCACCGATCCCGGGACAGGGGACGAGCAGTACTTC. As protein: CASTDPGTGDEQYF.

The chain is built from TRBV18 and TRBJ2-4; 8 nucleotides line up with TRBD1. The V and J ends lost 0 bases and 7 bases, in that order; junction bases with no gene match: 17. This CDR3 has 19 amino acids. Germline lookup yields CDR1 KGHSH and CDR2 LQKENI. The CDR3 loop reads CASSPPLGREDWTGNIQYF. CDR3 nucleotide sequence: TGTGCCAGCTCACCACCTTTGGGTCGTGAAGATTGGACAGGGAACATTCAGTACTTC. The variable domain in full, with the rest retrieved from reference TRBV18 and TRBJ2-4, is NAGVMQNPRHLVRRRGQEARLRCSPMKGHSHVYWYRQLPEEGLKFMVYLQKENIIDESGMPKERFSAEFPKEGPSILRIQQVVRGDSAAYFCASSPPLGREDWTGNIQYFGAGTRLSVL.